The next 21 T cell receptor beta chains were all read from a single sample in a study of PD-1 blockade in mismatch repair-deficient tumors. Profiling relied on immunoSEQ multiplex PCR, and the TCRdb table lists in-frame clones only, not all of them. The table lists approximately 120,000 clones, around 87% of them singletons. The sequences come from peripheral blood, collected 44 weeks after starting pembrolizumab. The receptors were sampled from an adult with mismatch repair-deficient cancer.

V is TRBV5-1 and J is TRBJ2-5, with D perhaps TRBD1 (5 bases). The CDR3 contains 15 residues. Germline V lookup: CDR1 SGHRS, CDR2 YFSETQ. V shed 3 bases and J shed 6 bases, with 18 bases lying between them. The DNA for the CDR3 is TGCGCCAGCAGCTCGACAGACTCCCAAGGGAAGACCCAGTACTTC. It specifies CASSSTDSQGKTQYF. The complete variable domain, with remaining parts taken from reference TRBV5-1 and TRBJ2-5, reads KAGVTQTPRYLIKTRGQQVTLSCSPISGHRSVSWYQQTPGQGLQFLFEYFSETQRNKGNFPGRFSGRQFSNSRSEMNVSTLELGDSALYLCASSSTDSQGKTQYFGPGTRLLVL.

This sequence joins TRBV6-5 and TRBJ2-1; either TRBD1 or TRBD2 may fit D (5 bases each). Per germline, CDR1 MNHEY and CDR2 SVGAGI. V lost 4 bases, J lost 2 bases, and 9 bases lay in between. The CDR3 has 14 amino acids. DNA for the CDR3: TGTGCCAGCAGTTCGGGACGGCCCTACAATGAGCAGTTCTTC. This translates into CASSSGRPYNEQFF.

The sample holds one count of this clone. The chain couples TRBV29-1 to TRBJ1-1, with D unresolved. Germline V lookup: CDR1 SQVTM, CDR2 ANQGSEA. The CDR3 covers 11 residues. V dropped 2 bases and J dropped 3 bases, with 4 bases sitting between them. In nucleotides, the CDR3 is TGCAGCGTTGAAATCCACACTGAAGCTTTCTTT. Translation gives CSVEIHTEAFF.

The V and J genes are TRBV4-3 and TRBJ2-4; 9 bases line up with TRBD1. Trimming cost V 1 base and J 7 bases; bases outside gene matches: 2. The length of the CDR3 is 14 residues. CDR1 LGHNA and CDR2 YSLEER come from the germline V gene. This CDR3 is CASSQGQGVNIQYF. CDR3 nucleotides: TGCGCCAGCAGCCAAGGACAGGGGGTGAACATTCAGTACTTC.

As DNA, the CDR3 is TGTGCCAGCAGTTACGGGGAGACAGGGGGCACAGATACGCAGTATTTT. Translating it yields CASSYGETGGTDTQYF. The J gene is TRBJ2-3, the V gene TRBV6-5; 8 bases map to TRBD1. With V trimmed by 2 bases and J by 1 base, 5 bases remained unmatched. CDR3 length: 16 amino acids. Per the germline V gene, CDR1 is MNHEY and CDR2 is SVGAGI.

This sequence joins TRBV13 and TRBJ1-4; 9 bases align to TRBD1. Germline trimming cut 5 bases from V and 7 bases from J; bases unmatched to any gene: 2. There are 13 residues in the CDR3. Germline V CDR1 and CDR2: PRHDT, FYEKMQ (reference sequence). This chain's CDR3 is CASSQGQGEKLFF. CDR3 coding DNA: TGTGCCAGCAGCCAGGGACAGGGTGAAAAACTGTTTTTT.

The sample holds a few counts of this clone. V gene TRBV10-3 combines with J gene TRBJ1-5; D gene uncertain. Trimming cost V 7 bases and J 4 bases, with 11 bases left between them. This CDR3 has 13 amino acids. Germline lookup yields CDR1 ENHRY and CDR2 SYGVKD. This chain's CDR3 is CAIMGGDNQPQHF. The CDR3 DNA is TGTGCCATCATGGGCGGCGATAATCAGCCCCAGCATTTT.

The chain has TRBV7-6 and TRBJ1-1, with D unclear. Trimming removed 2 bases at V and 3 bases at J, with 10 bases between. The CDR3 contains 14 residues. Germline CDR1 is SGHVS and CDR2 is FNYEAQ. CDR3: CASSLNWRDTEAFF. DNA of the CDR3: TGTGCCAGCAGCTTAAACTGGCGAGACACTGAAGCTTTCTTT.

The chain joins TRBV13 to TRBJ1-2; D is possibly TRBD1 (5 bases). CDR3 length equals 13 residues. V was cut by 8 bases and J by 7 bases, with 17 bases left in between. Germline V lookup: CDR1 PRHDT, CDR2 FYEKMQ (reference sequence). The CDR3 nucleotides are TGTGCCAGCGCCCTCCGGGGCTACGGTGGCTACACCTTC. It encodes CASALRGYGGYTF.

The chain combines TRBV28 with TRBJ1-4; D ambiguous. The CDR3 runs to 14 residues. Per germline, CDR1 MDHEN and CDR2 SYDVKM. V was shortened by 2 bases and J by 3 bases, with 7 bases between the two germline ends. The CDR3 coding sequence is TGTGCCAGCAGTTTACAGCAGGCTAATGAAAAACTGTTTTTT. It codes for CASSLQQANEKLFF.

The chain employs TRBV6-5 and TRBJ1-2; no reliable D call. V lost 6 bases to trimming and J lost 6 bases, with 11 bases between them. Germline lookup yields CDR1 MNHEY and CDR2 SVGAGI. The CDR3 totals 12 residues. DNA of the CDR3: TGTGCCAGCAGGGGGTCCGGGGATGGCTACACCTTC. Its protein is CASRGSGDGYTF.

V gene TRBV13 combines with J gene TRBJ2-1, with 13 bases aligning to TRBD2. The V and J ends lost 5 bases and 6 bases, in that order; junction bases with no gene match: 7. The CDR3 is made up of 16 amino acids. Looked up from germline, CDR1 is PRHDT and CDR2 is FYEKMQ (reference sequence). CDR3 in amino acids: CASSPTGLAGSNEQFF. CDR3 in DNA: TGTGCCAGCAGCCCAACGGGACTAGCGGGGTCCAATGAGCAGTTCTTC.

The chain links TRBV4-2 to TRBJ2-6; D gene unclear. The CDR3 length is 13 residues. The germline V and J ends were trimmed by 11 bases and 0 bases, with 8 bases remaining between them. Germline V gene lookup returns CDR1 LGHNA and CDR2 YNFKEQ. The DNA for the CDR3 is TGTGCCGCAGGACCCTCTGGGGCCAACGTCCTGACTTTC. It is translated as CAAGPSGANVLTF.

This clone was detected a few times. This sequence joins TRBV25-1 and TRBJ2-7, with D perhaps matching TRBD2 (7 bases). The CDR3 consists of 15 residues. The germline V gene encodes CDR1 MGHDK and CDR2 SYGVNS. V shed 5 bases and J shed 1 base, with 15 bases lying between them. CDR3 region: CASSPRGARSYEQYF. CDR3 DNA: TGTGCCAGCAGTCCCCGGGGGGCGAGATCCTACGAGCAGTACTTC.

The V and J genes are TRBV11-3 and TRBJ2-7; TRBD1 is a possible D gene (7 bases). Germline lookup yields CDR1 SGHNT and CDR2 YENEEA. V lost 1 base and J lost 3, with 13 bases in between. The CDR3 consists of 15 residues. This CDR3 is CASSLGLGTVYEQYF. CDR3 DNA sequence: TGTGCCAGCAGCTTAGGACTAGGGACAGTCTACGAGCAGTACTTC. The full variable domain, with the rest looked up from reference TRBV11-3 and TRBJ2-7, is EAGVVQSPRYKIIEKKQPVAFWCNPISGHNTLYWYLQNLGQGPELLIRYENEEAVDDSQLPKDRFSAERLKGVDSTLKIQPAELGDSAVYLCASSLGLGTVYEQYFGPGTRLTVT.

The rearrangement uses TRBV9 and TRBJ2-1; 10 nucleotides line up with TRBD2. The V segment lost 3 bases and the J segment 4 bases; nucleotides outside the gene matches: 1. Germline loops: CDR1 SGDLS, CDR2 YYNGEE. The CDR3 is 14 amino acids. CDR3 residues: CASSGTSGYNEQFF. The CDR3 DNA reads as TGTGCCAGCAGCGGGACTAGCGGATACAATGAGCAGTTCTTC.

This clone has only a few counts. V gene TRBV5-4 combines with J gene TRBJ2-3; the match to TRBD1 covers 8 bases. Germline V gives CDR1 SGHNT, CDR2 YYREEE (reference sequence). The CDR3 runs 16 residues. The ends lost 0 bases at V and 3 bases at J; junction bases unmatched: 6. The CDR3 spells CASSLDPGGMTDTQYF. As DNA, the CDR3 is TGTGCCAGCAGCTTGGACCCAGGGGGCATGACAGATACGCAGTATTTT.

CDR3 amino acids: CASSPDFSSYNEQFF. The CDR3 bases are TGTGCCAGCAGCCCAGACTTTAGCTCCTACAATGAGCAGTTCTTC. V gene TRBV7-2 combines with J gene TRBJ2-1; D call uncertain. The CDR3 sequence is 15 residues long. V was clipped by 5 bases and J by 0 bases, with 11 bases between them. In germline, CDR1 is SGHTA, CDR2 FQGNSA.

This clone has a single count. The chain joins TRBV19 to TRBJ2-7; either TRBD1 or TRBD2 may fit D (5 bases each). The V and J ends lost 3 bases and 1 base respectively, with 13 bases between them. Germline CDR1 LNHDA, CDR2 SQIVND (reference sequence). The CDR3 has 15 amino acids. The CDR3 nucleotides read TGTGCCAGTAGTATTATTCCCGGGGCGTCCTACGAGCAGTACTTC. This translates into CASSIIPGASYEQYF.

The V and J genes are TRBV4-1 and TRBJ2-7; 10 positions match TRBD2. CDR3 length: 18 amino acids. Germline CDR1 reads MGHRA; CDR2 reads YSYEKL. V trimming: 4 bases; J trimming: 9 bases; junction bases outside the gene matches: 21. This CDR3 is CASSRWALTGLAGVRQYF. The CDR3 bases are TGCGCCAGCAGCCGATGGGCACTCACGGGGCTAGCGGGAGTTCGGCAGTACTTC.

To note about this clone: One junction end disagrees with the germline gene, perhaps due to a read error. The chain combines TRBV7-7 with TRBJ2-3, with 7 bases lining up with TRBD1. Germline CDR1 SSHAT, CDR2 FNYEAQ (reference sequence). The CDR3 length is 13 residues. CDR3 DNA sequence: TGTGCTAGCAGCTTATCAGGGACAGATGCGCAGTATTTT. Protein: CASSLSGTDAQYF.